These T cell receptor beta chains were read from a single sample in a study of monozygotic twins with inflammatory bowel disease. After re-calling the 5' RACE reads, TCRdb lists one entry per CDR3 protein, DNA absent. The sample includes 150,000 to 200,000 distinct CDR3 sequences. The sequencing sample was made of blood. The receptors come from a human donor with ulcerative colitis or Crohn's disease, or a healthy co-twin of an affected twin (not recorded which). CDR3s include the opening cysteine and the closing phenylalanine or tryptophan. The order of the fields is V gene, J gene, CDR3 protein.

V: TRBV7-6
J: TRBJ1-6
CDR3: CASSSVRGNSPLHF

V: TRBV7-9
J: TRBJ1-6
CDR3: CASSLVSGGSPLHF

V: TRBV7-2
J: TRBJ1-4
CDR3: CASSSKQGGGEKLFF

V: TRBV28
J: TRBJ2-7
CDR3: CASSFGRTYEQYF

V: TRBV6-2/TRBV6-3
J: TRBJ2-5
CDR3: CASSYLHSLETQYF

V: TRBV5-4
J: TRBJ1-2
CDR3: CASSDKSLYGYTF

V: TRBV29-1
J: TRBJ2-7
CDR3: CSVSDIYEQYF

V: TRBV25-1
J: TRBJ2-7
CDR3: CASSKPSGGVYEQYF

V: TRBV5-1
J: TRBJ2-7
CDR3: CASSLTGHEQYF

V: TRBV18
J: TRBJ1-2
CDR3: CASSPPSVVNYGYTF

V: TRBV4-3
J: TRBJ1-2
CDR3: CASSQDRQGRGGYTF

V: TRBV18
J: TRBJ1-1
CDR3: CASTGGQRNTEAFF

V: TRBV24-1
J: TRBJ2-6
CDR3: CATSGANVLTF

V: TRBV20-1
J: TRBJ1-1
CDR3: CSARVAPAATEAFF

V: TRBV6-1
J: TRBJ2-5
CDR3: CASARGGEGGTQYF

V: TRBV13
J: TRBJ2-6
CDR3: CASSPTRSGANVLTF

V: TRBV20-1
J: TRBJ2-4
CDR3: CSARVVGTGGRPNIQYF

V: TRBV6-1
J: TRBJ2-7
CDR3: CASRRTGYATYEQYF

V: TRBV7-2
J: TRBJ2-5
CDR3: CASSLRAGGLQETQYF

V: TRBV7-6
J: TRBJ2-7
CDR3: CASSLGGHYEQYF

V: TRBV6-5
J: TRBJ2-7
CDR3: CASSYSASGNYEQYF

V: TRBV29-1
J: TRBJ2-5
CDR3: CSVERTRGPETQYF

V: TRBV13
J: TRBJ2-5
CDR3: CASSPMVGAGRETQYF